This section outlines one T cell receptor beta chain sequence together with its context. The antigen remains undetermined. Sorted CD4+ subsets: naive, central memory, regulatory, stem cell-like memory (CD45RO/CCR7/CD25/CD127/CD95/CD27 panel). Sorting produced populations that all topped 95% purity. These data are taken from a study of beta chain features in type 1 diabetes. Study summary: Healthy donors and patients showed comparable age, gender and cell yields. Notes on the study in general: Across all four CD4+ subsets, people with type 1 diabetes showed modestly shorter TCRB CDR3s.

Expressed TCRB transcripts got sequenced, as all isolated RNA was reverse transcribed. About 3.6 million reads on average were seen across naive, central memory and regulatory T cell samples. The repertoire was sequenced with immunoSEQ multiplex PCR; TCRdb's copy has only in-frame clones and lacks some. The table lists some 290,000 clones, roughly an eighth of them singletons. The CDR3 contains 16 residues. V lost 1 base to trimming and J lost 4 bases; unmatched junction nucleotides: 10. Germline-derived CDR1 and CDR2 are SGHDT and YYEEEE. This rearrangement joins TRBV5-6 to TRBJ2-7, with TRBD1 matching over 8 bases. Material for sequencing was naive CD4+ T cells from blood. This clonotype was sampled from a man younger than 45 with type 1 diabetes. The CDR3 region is CASSLIPGQVRYEQYF. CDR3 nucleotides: TGTGCCAGCAGCTTGATCCCGGGACAGGTGAGATACGAGCAGTACTTC.